These T cell receptor beta chains were read from a single sample in a study of identical twins. TCRdb processed the 5' RACE reads anew with MiXCR; each CDR3 protein has one entry. This table has around 670,000 distinct CDR3 sequences, approximately 6% appearing once. Sequenced input: naive T cells sorted from blood. All receptors come from a man between 18 and 29 years old in good health. Both conserved end residues are part of each CDR3. The D gene is left open where the match is weak.

D	V	J	CDR3
TRBD2	TRBV2	NA	CASMPRGPLAGGNEQYF
TRBD1	TRBV12-3/TRBV12-4	TRBJ2-1	CASSSRTGGRNEQFF
TRBD2	TRBV20-1	TRBJ2-1	CSASPGLAGLFYNEQFF
NA	TRBV18	TRBJ2-3	CASSPLQGTDTQYF
TRBD1	TRBV7-2	TRBJ2-4	CASSLEGQGLYF
NA	TRBV12-3/TRBV12-4	TRBJ1-5	CASSFPGDGSNQPQHF
NA	TRBV5-1	TRBJ1-5	CASSLRGMGQPQHF
NA	TRBV7-6	TRBJ2-5	CATKTFRYF
NA	TRBV7-8	TRBJ1-5	CASSLNRSNKNQPQHF
NA	TRBV7-9	TRBJ1-3	CASSFTARGNTIYF
NA	TRBV4-2	TRBJ2-6	CASSQDGSSGANVLTF